The sequence of this T cell receptor (beta chain) was determined in a study of blood T cell repertoires in COVID-19. Study summary: Specimens from acute and convalescent COVID-19 originated in the United States, Italy and Spain. In each case, the material was cDNA or gDNA derived from T cells, B-cell-depleted T cells, or PBMCs.

There are 13 residues in the CDR3. Trimming removed 5 bases at V and 3 bases at J, with 10 bases between. How the authors handled the data: Researchers report that nucleated cell counts were estimated from reference gene primer amplification. Clones were read by immunoSEQ multiplex PCR, and TCRdb kept only the in-frame ones, dropping some. The DNA was the basis for D and trimming; V, J and clone size are from that table. The table shows 30,000 to 35,000 clones, with around 86% occurring only once. Sequenced: peripheral blood. The receptor comes from a man in his fifties or sixties with active COVID-19. The chain carries TRBV12-3 or TRBV12-4 and TRBJ2-5; D is perhaps TRBD1 (6 bases). The CDR3 DNA reads TGTGCCAGCAGTCCCGGACAGAAAGAGACCCAGTACTTC. This translates into CASSPGQKETQYF.